This T cell receptor (beta chain) came from a study of tumor-infiltrating lymphocytes in oesophageal squamous cell carcinoma. Using its own MiXCR run on the PCR reads, TCRdb lists one record per CDR3 protein. The sample holds 21,000 or so distinct CDR3 sequences, more than 30% seen once. By proportion, this clonotype is medium-sized. The CDR3 extends over 12 amino acids. Deletions cut 10 bases from V and 5 bases from J, with 14 bases between. CDR1 and CDR2 from the germline V gene are ENHRY and SYGVKD. The sequenced sample consisted of esophageal tumor tissue. This TCR was sampled from a male donor with esophageal squamous cell carcinoma. This chain joins TRBV10-3 and TRBJ2-5, with a possible D match to TRBD1 (6 bases). CDR3: CATRTEGETQYF. In DNA form, the CDR3 reads TGTGCCACGCGGACAGAGGGGGAGACCCAGTACTTC.